This T cell receptor (beta chain) was identified in a study of OX40 agonist ivuxolimab in advanced cancers. Study-level information: Every patient in dose escalation had hepatocellular carcinoma, melanoma, renal cell or head and neck cancer. Patients were over 65% male with ages roughly 20 to 80, mean around 61.

V shed 4 bases and J 3 bases; nucleotides not matched to a gene: 4. The length of the CDR3 is 14 residues. Germline CDR1 MNHEY, CDR2 SMNVEV (reference sequence). This clone was observed once. Its cognate antigen is unknown. The method was immunoSEQ multiplex PCR; TCRdb's version includes in-frame clones alone and lacks a portion of them. Of 47,000 or so clones detected, around 84% appear once; the ten largest clones hold about 11%. Study-level findings and limits: Low levels of normalized T-cell clonal expansion also appeared in some nonresponders. Averaged across samples, CD8+ T cells carried more expanded clones than CD4+ did.

The receptor comes from an adult with an advanced solid tumor such as melanoma, head and neck, liver or kidney cancer. The chain employs TRBV27 and TRBJ2-3, with 7 bases identical to TRBD2. This specimen consisted of CD4+ or CD8+ T cells sorted from blood, obtained in a trial of the OX40 agonist ivuxolimab. CDR3 DNA sequence: TGTGCCAGCAGTTCTCAGCGGGAAACAGATACGCAGTATTTT. Translation: CASSSQRETDTQYF.